The 29 T cell receptor beta chains given below trace back to one sample, sequenced in a study of T cell clusters in autoimmune cytopenias. TRB was amplified by touch-down multiplex PCR, primer pools A and B combined. No DNA is given; TCRdb re-called the multiplex PCR reads and lists each CDR3 protein once. The repertoire table contains about 6,000 distinct CDR3 sequences. Each sample's input was approximately 0.25 ug genomic DNA, some 38,000 genome equivalents. The sample was peripheral blood. Receptor source: a human donor with an autoimmune cytopenia or autoimmune hepatitis (not recorded which).

This chain connects TRBV6-1 to TRBJ2-1; TCRdb returns TRBD2, unconfirmable since there is no DNA. The CDR3 consists of 15 residues. Germline V CDR1 and CDR2: MNHNS, SASEGT. CDR3 protein: CAISESRGLAIEQFF.

This clonotype counts as medium-sized by frequency. The chain employs TRBV6-5 and TRBJ2-5; TCRdb indicates TRBD2, and absent DNA this call remains unverified. The CDR3 has 16 residues. Germline V gene data show CDR1 as MNHEY and CDR2 as SVGAGI. The CDR3 is CASSYPPRGGGETQYF.

The V call is TRBV5-4, the J call TRBJ2-1. The CDR3 loop spans 16 amino acids. The germline gives CDR1 SGHNT, CDR2 YYREEE (reference sequence). This CDR3 reads CASSFGGVSSYNEQFF.

This rearrangement joins TRBV30 to TRBJ1-2; TCRdb names TRBD1, which stays unverified in the absence of DNA. This CDR3 has 12 residues. CDR1 is GTSNPN, CDR2 SVGIG, per germline (reference sequence). CDR3: CAWSVGGEGYTF.

The chain links TRBV12-3 or TRBV12-4 to TRBJ1-1; the D gene TCRdb calls, TRBD1, cannot be checked with no DNA. The CDR3 contains 15 residues. The CDR3 region is CASTFRVTGYTEAFF.

Frequency places this clonotype as medium-sized. The chain employs TRBV12-3 or TRBV12-4 and TRBJ1-2. This CDR3 comprises 14 residues. The CDR3 loop is CASSSEYWLDGYTF.

The J gene is TRBJ2-3, the V gene TRBV11-3. Germline V lookup: CDR1 SGHNT, CDR2 YENEEA. The CDR3 is 13 amino acids. This CDR3 is CASSYNSADTQYF.

The CDR3 loop is CASGRHGLGTEAFF. The V and J genes are TRBV27 and TRBJ1-1; the TRBD1 assignment by TCRdb is unverifiable without DNA. The germline V gene encodes CDR1 MNHEY and CDR2 SMNVEV (reference sequence). This CDR3 is 14 amino acids long.

Judged by frequency, this clonotype is medium-sized. V usage is TRBV29-1 and J usage is TRBJ1-2; no DNA is available, so the TRBD1 call from TCRdb remains unchecked. The germline V gene encodes CDR1 SQVTM and CDR2 ANQGSEA. The length of the CDR3 is 12 residues. The CDR3 loop is CSVGGAGYGYTF.

The chain employs TRBV20-1 and TRBJ2-7; TCRdb's D gene call, TRBD2, goes unchecked for lack of DNA. This CDR3 is built from 15 residues. CDR1 and CDR2 from the germline V gene are DFQATT and SNEGSKA (reference sequence). This chain's CDR3 is CSATSVSEGSYEQYF.

The chain combines TRBV7-2 with TRBJ2-5. Germline-derived CDR1 and CDR2 are SGHTA and FQGNSA. The CDR3 is 14 amino acids. CDR3: CASATSGNQETQYF. Full variable domain (remainder filled in from reference TRBV7-2 and TRBJ2-5): GAGVSQSPSNKVTEKGKDVELRCDPISGHTALYWYRQSLGQGLEFLIYFQGNSAPDKSGLPSDRFSAERTGGSVSTLTIQRTQQEDSAVYLCASATSGNQETQYFGPGTRLLVL.

The chain couples TRBV4-1 to TRBJ2-2; the TCRdb D gene call, TRBD2, has no DNA to confirm it. Germline values: CDR1 MGHRA, CDR2 YSYEKL. This CDR3 region has 18 residues. CDR3 loop: CASSQGYLAGGDTGELFF.

This clonotype is medium-sized by frequency. The chain is built from TRBV7-6 and TRBJ2-2; TCRdb designates TRBD1, a call that cannot be tested without DNA. The CDR3 extends over 15 amino acids. From germline, CDR1 is SGHVS and CDR2 FNYEAQ. The CDR3 sequence is CASSLTTGGTGELFF.

This chain links TRBV7-2 with TRBJ2-5; TCRdb's D gene call, TRBD1, goes unchecked for lack of DNA. There are 14 residues in the CDR3. Per germline, CDR1 SGHTA and CDR2 FQGNSA. CDR3 residues: CASSSGQGLETQYF.

The V and J genes are TRBV12-3 or TRBV12-4 and TRBJ1-5; checking the TCRdb D call of TRBD1 is not possible without DNA. This CDR3 is built from 15 residues. The CDR3 protein is CASSLVRGPWQPQHF.

The rearrangement links TRBV12-3 or TRBV12-4 to TRBJ1-2. The CDR3 extends over 15 amino acids. Here the CDR3 reads CASSPGANPNYGYTF.

Measured by frequency, this clonotype is medium-sized. The V and J genes are TRBV6-1 and TRBJ2-1; absent DNA, TCRdb's TRBD1 call cannot be checked. The CDR3 runs to 15 residues. Germline CDR1 is MNHNS and CDR2 is SASEGT. CDR3: CASSEGQGSYNEQFF.

J is TRBJ2-2 and V is TRBV5-1; the TCRdb call, TRBD1, lacks DNA for checking. The CDR3 is 17 residues long. The V gene's germline CDR1 is SGHRS and CDR2 YFSETQ. CDR3 protein: CASSEGPGGLDTGELFF.

By frequency, this clonotype registers medium-sized. V and J are TRBV27 and TRBJ1-2; with no DNA, the TCRdb D assignment of TRBD1 cannot be verified. CDR3 length: 12 amino acids. The germline CDR1 and CDR2 sequences are MNHEY and SMNVEV (reference sequence). Here the CDR3 reads CASAGTGGDYTF.

The CDR3 sequence: CSARDFRGVDNEQFF. J is TRBJ2-1 and V is TRBV20-1; TCRdb gives TRBD1 as the D gene, but with no DNA this cannot be confirmed. Germline V lookup: CDR1 DFQATT, CDR2 SNEGSKA (reference sequence). This CDR3 has 15 amino acids.

The chain uses TRBV5-6 and TRBJ1-4. The CDR3 is made up of 13 amino acids. Germline-derived CDR1 and CDR2 are SGHDT and YYEEEE. CDR3 loop: CASSGGDPAKLFF.

CDR3 sequence reads: CASQGGRNQPQHF. This chain connects TRBV30 to TRBJ1-5; absent DNA, TCRdb's TRBD1 call cannot be checked. The CDR3 loop spans 13 amino acids. In germline, CDR1 is GTSNPN, CDR2 SVGIG (reference sequence).

This chain joins TRBV19 and TRBJ2-1; the TCRdb D gene call, TRBD1, has no DNA to confirm it. The CDR3 runs to 19 residues. Per the germline V gene, CDR1 is LNHDA and CDR2 is SQIVND (reference sequence). This CDR3 is CASRNWTGTGGRGHNEQFF.

The rearrangement links TRBV12-3 or TRBV12-4 to TRBJ1-5. The CDR3 consists of 12 residues. The CDR3 spells CASSDGFLPQHF.

V is TRBV27 and J is TRBJ1-6. The CDR3 sequence is 15 residues long. Germline loops: CDR1 MNHEY, CDR2 SMNVEV (reference sequence). CDR3 sequence: CASSLLAGRNSPLHF.

The chain links TRBV10-3 to TRBJ2-7; TCRdb proposes TRBD2, but this gene call is untestable without DNA. CDR1 is ENHRY, CDR2 SYGVKD, per germline. The CDR3 totals 16 residues. This chain's CDR3 is CAISERGRGGTYEQYF.

This rearrangement joins TRBV5-1 to TRBJ2-5; TCRdb names TRBD1, which stays unverified in the absence of DNA. Germline V gives CDR1 SGHRS, CDR2 YFSETQ. This CDR3 has 15 residues. CDR3 loop: CASSFLGTPQETQYF.

Judged by frequency, this clonotype is hyperexpanded. The chain combines TRBV6-2 or TRBV6-3 with TRBJ2-1; TCRdb calls TRBD2, which cannot be checked without DNA. The CDR3 contains 19 residues. From germline, CDR1 is MNHEY and CDR2 SVGEGT. The CDR3 spells CASSKWRLVAGGQTNEQFF.

V usage is TRBV19 and J usage is TRBJ2-4; TCRdb's D call, TRBD1, is unchecked because there is no DNA. The CDR3 is 14 amino acids. Germline values: CDR1 LNHDA, CDR2 SQIVND (reference sequence). The CDR3 spells CASSNQGTKNIQYF.